The next 26 T cell receptor beta chains were all read from a single sample in a study of STAT3 mutations in large granular lymphocyte leukemia. The antigens for these receptors are not known. This table comes from immunoSEQ multiplex PCR, and its TCRdb copy is limited to in-frame clones, with some not included. Here the sample spans roughly 38,000 clones, 70% to 90% being singletons. Study conclusions and caveats: Every T-LGLL patient had at least one immunodominant TCRbeta clonotype.

Material: PBMCs. The source of these receptors is a human donor with T large granular lymphocyte leukemia. Some clones in this sample may be carry-over from other donors' samples.

The V call is TRBV19, the J call TRBJ1-2; TRBD1 is a possible D gene (5 bases). This CDR3 comprises 15 residues. Germline values: CDR1 LNHDA, CDR2 SQIVND (reference sequence). V shed 3 bases and J shed 2 bases, with 13 bases lying between them. The CDR3 is CASSIFAGQNYGYTF. The CDR3 coding sequence is TGTGCCAGTAGTATCTTCGCAGGGCAAAACTATGGCTACACCTTC. The variable domain in full, completed from reference TRBV19 and TRBJ1-2, reads DGGITQSPKYLFRKEGQNVTLSCEQNLNHDAMYWYRQDPGQGLRLIYYSQIVNDFQKGDIAEGYSVSREKKESFPLTVTSAQKNPTAFYLCASSIFAGQNYGYTFGSGTRLTVV.

J is TRBJ2-1 and V is TRBV20-1; weak D call: TRBD1 (6 bases). Germline values: CDR1 DFQATT, CDR2 SNEGSKA (reference sequence). This CDR3 spans 11 amino acids. The CDR3 bases are TGCGGGTTGACAGGATACAATGAGCAGTTCTTC. Translated, it gives CGLTGYNEQFF.

This clone showed up just once. The chain employs TRBV14 and TRBJ2-7; D call uncertain. Germline lookup yields CDR1 SGHDN and CDR2 FVKESK. CDR3 length equals 12 residues. V lost 4 bases and J 3 bases, leaving 7 bases between the germline ends. CDR3 in DNA: TGTGCCAGCAGCCTAACTTACTACGAGCAGTACTTC. Protein: CASSLTYYEQYF.

The V gene is TRBV7-8, the J gene TRBJ1-1; maybe TRBD1 (5 bases). The V gene lost 1 base and the J gene lost 8 bases, with 11 bases spanning the gap. This CDR3 has 13 residues. Germline values: CDR1 SGHVS, CDR2 FQNEAQ. CDR3 protein: CASSLGDDREAFF. The CDR3 region has the DNA TGTGCCAGCAGCTTAGGCGATGACAGAGAAGCTTTCTTT.

The chain links TRBV18 to TRBJ1-6; 8 bases map to TRBD1. V was clipped by 6 bases and J by 8 bases; unmatched bases: 6. This CDR3 is built from 14 residues. Germline CDR1 KGHSH, CDR2 LQKENI. The CDR3 loop is CASSRQGTDSPLHF. The DNA of the CDR3 is TGTGCCAGCTCGCGACAGGGGACGGATTCACCCCTCCACTTT.

In its sample, this clone was seen a few times. The rearrangement links TRBV18 to TRBJ2-7; 7 bases agree with TRBD1. Losses at the gene ends were 6 bases for V and 5 bases for J; bases not matched to a gene: 4. Germline assignment: CDR1 KGHSH and CDR2 LQKENI. The CDR3 has 12 amino acids. The CDR3 loop reads CASSVTGDEQYV. The CDR3, as DNA: TGTGCCAGCTCGGTAACAGGGGACGAGCAGTACGTC.

J is TRBJ2-7 and V is TRBV11-2, with D possibly TRBD2 on 6 matching bases. Germline V gene sequence: CDR1 SGHAT, CDR2 FQNNGV. This CDR3 has 15 amino acids. Trimming shortened V by 5 bases and J by 3 bases, and 17 bases separated the two germline ends. CDR3 sequence: CASSHAYGGSYEQYF. The CDR3 DNA follows: TGTGCCAGCAGCCACGCGTATGGGGGGAGCTACGAGCAGTACTTC.

This chain connects TRBV5-6 to TRBJ2-7, with D perhaps matching TRBD1 (6 bases). CDR3 length: 12 residues. Trimming removed 3 bases at V and 4 bases at J, with 8 bases between. Germline CDR1 and CDR2: SGHDT and YYEEEE. The CDR3 sequence is CASSSGVYEQYV. For the CDR3, the DNA is TGTGCCAGCAGCTCAGGGGTGTACGAGCAGTACGTC.

The CDR3 DNA follows: TGTGCCAGCAGCTCCGACAGGGTCGCAGAGACCCAGTACTTC. Protein: CASSSDRVAETQYF. This chain uses TRBV7-2 with TRBJ2-5; 7 bases agree with TRBD1. The J segment lost 4 bases and the V segment lost 4 bases, leaving 6 bases of the junction unmatched. In germline, CDR1 is SGHTA, CDR2 FQGNSA. This CDR3 comprises 14 residues.

J is TRBJ2-3 and V is TRBV5-4; weak D call: TRBD2 (5 bases). This CDR3 has 13 amino acids. Germline V gives CDR1 SGHNT, CDR2 YYREEE (reference sequence). V was trimmed by 5 bases and J by 2 bases, leaving 9 bases between them. CDR3 DNA sequence: TGTGCCAGCAGATCGGGGATCACAGATACGCAGTATTTT. Protein sequence: CASRSGITDTQYF.

The chain is built from TRBV4-1 and TRBJ2-7; D ambiguous. This CDR3 spans 11 amino acids. V was pared by 0 bases and J by 6 bases, with 3 bases between. The germline V gene encodes CDR1 MGHRA and CDR2 YSYEKL. CDR3 in amino acids: CASSQDGEQYF. The CDR3 DNA is TGCGCCAGCAGCCAAGATGGCGAGCAGTACTTC.

The rearrangement links TRBV5-1 to TRBJ2-7, with D possibly TRBD1 on 6 matching bases. Trimming removed 4 bases from V and 3 bases from J, with 11 bases in between. The CDR3 contains 13 residues. Germline V gene sequence: CDR1 SGHRS, CDR2 YFSETQ. The CDR3: CASSVDRSYEQYF. CDR3 bases: TGCGCCAGCAGCGTAGACAGGAGCTACGAGCAGTACTTC.

The chain uses TRBV6-1 and TRBJ2-4; TRBD1 might be the D (6 bases). V gave up 4 bases and J gave up 8 bases, with 15 bases separating them. The germline V gene has CDR1 MNHNS and CDR2 SASEGT. CDR3 length: 14 amino acids. Written as DNA, the CDR3 is TGTGCCAGCAGTGCACTGAGTTCAGGGGACATTCAGTACTTC. It codes for CASSALSSGDIQYF.

This rearrangement joins TRBV7-9 to TRBJ2-3; weak D call: TRBD1 (5 bases). The V and J ends lost 5 bases and 0 bases respectively, with 9 bases between them. The CDR3 has 14 amino acids. Germline V CDR1 and CDR2: SEHNR, FQNEAQ (reference sequence). In DNA form, the CDR3 reads TGTGCCAGCAGCCGTGACAGTAGCACAGATACGCAGTATTTT. Protein sequence: CASSRDSSTDTQYF.

This rearrangement joins TRBV18 to TRBJ1-3; D is undetermined. The ends were cut back, 3 bases at V and 3 bases at J, with 12 bases in the middle. Germline V lookup: CDR1 KGHSH, CDR2 LQKENI. The CDR3 is 15 amino acids. The CDR3 DNA reads as TGTGCCAGCTCACCGTTGGGGTTGAGTGGAAACACCATATATTTT. It codes for CASSPLGLSGNTIYF.

This chain connects TRBV19 to TRBJ2-6, with 7 bases identical to TRBD1. J was trimmed by 2 bases and V by 6 bases; bases with no gene match: 4. Germline V gene sequence: CDR1 LNHDA, CDR2 SQIVND (reference sequence). CDR3 size: 15 residues. DNA of the CDR3: TGTGCCAGTAGGAGACAGGGAACTGGGGCCAACGTCCTGACTTTC. This codes for CASRRQGTGANVLTF.

V is TRBV2 and J is TRBJ2-7, with 10 bases lining up with TRBD1. The CDR3 length is 16 residues. Germline loops: CDR1 SNHLY, CDR2 FYNNEI. J gave up 1 base and V 7 bases, and 10 bases lay outside the gene matches. The CDR3 bases are TGTGCCAGCACTCACGTCGGACAGGGGGTTTCCTACGAGCAGTACTTC. This encodes CASTHVGQGVSYEQYF.

The chain couples TRBV5-1 to TRBJ1-6, with a possible D match to TRBD1 (5 bases). The V gene's germline CDR1 is SGHRS and CDR2 YFSETQ. The CDR3 covers 14 residues. The V gene lost 4 bases and the J gene lost 4 bases, with 9 bases spanning the gap. The CDR3: CASSQGRYNSPLHF. CDR3 nucleotide sequence: TGCGCCAGCAGCCAGGGACGGTATAATTCACCCCTCCACTTT.

The chain couples TRBV14 to TRBJ2-3, with D perhaps matching TRBD1 (6 bases). Trimming removed 1 base at V and 5 bases at J, with 7 bases between. The CDR3 has 13 amino acids. Germline V gene sequence: CDR1 SGHDN, CDR2 FVKESK. The CDR3 reads CASSQVRGDTQYF. In DNA, the CDR3 is TGTGCCAGCAGCCAAGTCAGGGGAGATACGCAGTATTTT.

This sequence joins TRBV5-1 and TRBJ2-7; D remains ambiguous. The CDR3 extends over 13 amino acids. The V and J ends lost 3 bases and 4 bases respectively, with 11 bases between them. The germline V gene has CDR1 SGHRS and CDR2 YFSETQ. CDR3 DNA: TGCGCCAGCAGCTCCTTTGGTGGATACGAGCAGTACTTC. Its protein product is CASSSFGGYEQYF.

This chain connects TRBV7-9 to TRBJ2-3; TRBD2 matches at 14 bases. The CDR3 length is 19 residues. Germline V gene lookup returns CDR1 SEHNR and CDR2 FQNEAQ (reference sequence). V was pared by 5 bases and J by 1 base, with 11 bases of the junction left unmatched. The CDR3 sequence: CASSHGLAGGPLGTDTQYF. The DNA of the CDR3 is TGTGCCAGCAGCCACGGACTAGCGGGGGGCCCCTTGGGCACAGATACGCAGTATTTT.

This chain joins TRBV10-3 and TRBJ1-6, with D perhaps matching TRBD1 (5 bases). The CDR3 runs 16 residues. Between the trimmed V and J ends, which lost 6 bases and 7 bases, there was a span of 19 bases. Germline CDR1 ENHRY, CDR2 SYGVKD. The CDR3 spells CAISPTSPGSNSPLHF. CDR3 in DNA: TGTGCCATCAGCCCTACCAGCCCAGGGAGCAATTCACCCCTCCACTTT.

The table lists this clone with a count of one. The chain uses TRBV7-8 and TRBJ2-7, with a tentative D call TRBD2 (5 bases). Trimming stripped 0 bases from V and 7 bases from J, with 16 bases between. The germline CDR1 and CDR2 sequences are SGHVS and FQNEAQ. The CDR3 is 15 amino acids. CDR3 sequence reads: CASSLATLGDWEQYV. CDR3 bases: TGTGCCAGCAGCTTAGCGACCCTGGGAGATTGGGAGCAGTACGTC.

The chain joins TRBV7-8 to TRBJ1-5; no clear D. The germline CDR1 and CDR2 sequences are SGHVS and FQNEAQ. V was clipped by 1 base and J by 0 bases, with 7 bases between them. CDR3 size: 15 residues. CDR3 bases: TGTGCCAGCAGCTTAGGGTCTGCTAGCAATCAGCCCCAGCATTTT. Translation gives CASSLGSASNQPQHF. Combining the CDR3 with reference TRBV7-8 and TRBJ1-5 gives the whole variable domain GAGVSQSPRYKVAKRGQDVALRCDPISGHVSLFWYQQALGQGPEFLTYFQNEAQLDKSGLPSDRFFAERPEGSVSTLKIQRTQQEDSAVYLCASSLGSASNQPQHFGDGTRLSIL.

This chain connects TRBV5-1 to TRBJ2-7, with D possibly being TRBD1 or TRBD2 (5 bases each). The germline gives CDR1 SGHRS, CDR2 YFSETQ. CDR3 size: 14 residues. The V and J ends lost 4 bases and 1 base respectively, with 12 bases between them. The chain's CDR3 is CASSLEDISYEQYF. Here the CDR3 DNA reads TGCGCCAGCAGCCTGGAGGACATTTCCTACGAGCAGTACTTC.

The chain has TRBV5-1 and TRBJ2-5, with TRBD1 identical over 10 bases. The CDR3 has 15 amino acids. The germline V gene has CDR1 SGHRS and CDR2 YFSETQ. Trimming removed 5 bases from V and 5 bases from J; junction bases left unmatched: 9. CDR3 sequence: CASRSGQGVRETQYF. CDR3 coding DNA: TGCGCCAGCAGATCCGGACAGGGGGTTCGGGAGACCCAGTACTTC.